The clone carrying this TCR beta chain was seen only a few times. Its antigen is undetermined. In TCRdb, the reads were re-called with MiXCR into one record per CDR3 protein. The repertoire has fewer than 550,000 distinct CDR3 sequences, 10% to 12% of them found once; the top ten carry approximately 10%. This sample is drawn from a study of T cell repertoires in cytomegalovirus infection. Study-wide context: Based on public TCR beta signatures, there were indications of CMV infection and of a matching HLA type.

The germline CDR1 and CDR2 sequences are DFQATT and SNEGSKA (reference sequence). Trimming stripped 7 bases from V and 0 bases from J, with 16 bases between. The CDR3 contains 15 residues. Study-wide results and limits: Across the ex vivo response, the dominant clonotypes were HLA-C-restricted CMV-specific TCR beta clonotypes. Adding up the frequency of public TCR beta families identified people who carried CMV plus the relevant HLA.

The specimen sequenced was PBMCs. This clonotype originated in a human donor in good health (CMV status not recorded). Some clones in this sample may be carry-over from other donors' samples. The chain combines TRBV20-1 with TRBJ1-5; D is ambiguous. CDR3 loop: CSVLAAGISNQPQHF. The CDR3 DNA is TGCAGTGTCCTAGCCGCAGGAATTAGCAATCAGCCCCAGCATTTT.